The sequence of this T cell receptor (beta chain) was determined in a study of cytomegalovirus exposure and HLA in healthy donors (dated by TCRdb to the late 2010s). About the investigation overall: An earlier analysis of approximately 600 of the donors reported approximately 290 Gb of sequence data and 100 million to 130 million unique TCR beta sequences from some 180 million T cells. An early release covering 500 to 750 HLA-typed donors comprised about 290 gigabases of sequencing data and approximately 85 million unique TCR sequences. Of the roughly 400 genotyped donors, approximately 80% were placed in the genetic ancestry cluster associated with self-reported Caucasian donors. The aim of the study was to test whether cataloging public T cell receptors could identify signatures of past pathogen exposure. The study profiled the T cell repertoires of fewer than 850 subjects by immunosequencing and related them to cytomegalovirus serostatus. In addition to the first cohort of hundreds of subjects, a separate validation cohort of 120 different subjects was used. To predict cytomegalovirus infection status, the study brought together high-throughput TCR immunosequencing, statistical association of individual TCRs with disease status, and machine learning. A later analysis re-examined previously published TCR beta repertoires from about 670 donors and added high-resolution HLA genotyping to investigate patterns of TCR occurrence. Rather than using new phenotypic data, the later analysis identified candidate immune exposures from TCR beta sequences and from how often those sequences occurred across donors. An earlier analysis of around 580 of the donors used high-throughput TCR beta sequencing to judge whether each TCR beta V gene segment behaved as functional or pseudogenic. Donor age, sex, ethnicity and CMV serostatus were compiled together with the repertoire data. In a later genetic analysis, genome-wide SNP genotypes for about 55% of the roughly 700 donors were used, and that subset was treated as a discovery cohort. Every repertoire in the discovery cohort had been generated on one and the same sequencing platform. HLA typing covered class I and class II loci at four-digit resolution. The number of donors typed differed by locus, with roughly 620-630 for A, B, C, DRB1 and DQB1, more than 500 for DQA1, 606 for DPA1, and 400 to 490 for DPB1. Several DR-DQ haplotypes were handled as single units for association and clustering, since linkage in the cohort was strong. Among around 400 genotyped donors of the cohort, an average of roughly 230,000 unique TCR beta nucleotide sequences was sequenced per donor, of which roughly 17% were non-productive.

This clone was found once. What antigen it recognizes has not been identified. No clone much larger than this one lies a single base away; base qualities are absent. Cut back by 5 bases and 4 bases, the V and J ends lie 12 bases apart. The CDR3 spans 14 residues, from the cysteine through the phenylalanine. The read is trimmed to its CDR3 DNA, 42 bases read in frame from base 1. CDR1 and CDR2 (MNHEY, SVGAGI) derive from the germline V gene. Libraries were constructed by the immunoSEQ multiplex PCR assay. For the multiplex PCR, a mixture combining 60 forward primers for TCR Vbeta segments and 13 reverse primers for TCR Jbeta segments was used. A multiplex PCR assay on genomic DNA amplified the CDR3 region of rearranged TCR beta genes. The amplified TCR beta libraries were sequenced on the Illumina HiSeq System as 87-base-pair reads. The source study handled its data this way. Across the 600 to 700 repertoires, a later analysis counted some 81 million unique TCR beta chains, around 11 million of which were shared by at least two donors. To remove PCR and sequencing errors, raw reads were error-corrected and collapsed into unique sequences using a nearest-neighbor algorithm that merged closely related sequences. V, D and J gene segments were assigned by aligning CDR3 sequences to IMGT reference sequences. For a sequence to be retained, at least a six-nucleotide match to both a V gene segment and a J gene segment was required. Rearrangements were called productive when the CDR3 lacked stop codons and stayed in frame with V and J; all others were non-productive. Following IMGT convention, CDR3 was defined as the stretch from the second conserved V-encoded cysteine up to the conserved J-encoded phenylalanine. In an earlier analysis of roughly 580 of the donors, sequences lacking an unambiguous match to a single V gene segment were excluded. In an earlier analysis of around 600 of the donors, V segments were called functional above 56.7% productive rearrangements and were called segregating when the between-donor standard deviation exceeded 5%. A statistical classification framework was built to diagnose cytomegalovirus status from the catalog of TCR beta chain sequences. A later analysis assigned V and J genes by comparing TCR nucleotide sequences with IMGT/GENE-DB human TR gene sequences. A later analysis assigned CDR3 sequences and most-parsimonious VDJ recombination scenarios with the TCRdist pipeline. In a later analysis, every TCR beta chain was defined by the combination of its CDR3 amino acid sequence and its V-gene family, and reads without a unique V-gene family were dropped. To address suspected cross-contamination and a sequencing artifact, a later analysis removed approximately 590 highly shared, low-generation-probability nucleotide sequences. In a later analysis, a clonal expansion index was calculated for each public chain from normalized within-repertoire ranks of inferred template counts. A later analysis computed generation probabilities with a VDJ recombination model fitted to out-of-frame rearrangements, and checked the results against IGoR. In a later analysis, hypergeometric tests were used to score TCR-TCR, TCR-HLA and TCR-CMV co-occurrence, with a repertoire-size bias correction applied to TCR pairs. To estimate false discovery rates, a later analysis permuted the HLA or CMV assignments 20 times. In a later analysis, co-occurring TCRs were grouped using DBSCAN, and TCRdist sequence similarity was added for clustering within HLA-allele-positive subsets. Repertoires with fewer than 30,000 or more than 120,000 public chains, plus five repertoires with anomalous nucleotide sharing, were excluded from co-occurrence clustering. This immuneACCESS table, as held by TCRdb, lists in-frame sequences with V and J called but not all clones. Of the missing ones, under half trace to an unresolved V gene in checked studies; the others have no known cause. V and J calls plus clone size are reproduced from that table; the DNA served to infer D and trimming. The sample contains about 160,000 clones, approximately 81% of them found a single time. The ten largest make up 6.5% to 7.5% of the sample.

The cohort comprised some 730 healthy bone marrow donors. At the time of sampling, all cohort members were nominally healthy, though unrecorded immune exposures were likely present. The donor tested CMV seropositive, placing the donor among the 250 to 300 seropositive members of the cohort. Each donor provided a peripheral blood sample, and peripheral blood mononuclear cells were used for TCR beta sequencing. The Qiagen DNeasy Blood Extraction Kit was used to extract genomic DNA from the blood cell samples. The research as a whole found: Several of the top co-occurrence clusters appeared to be linked to parvovirus B19, influenza, CMV and Epstein-Barr virus, according to a later analysis. HLA typing was unavailable for some donors at each locus, so association tests used only the typed subset. When HLA alleles, especially DR and DQ, strongly co-occurred, attributing TCR associations to individual alleles was difficult. Across donors, most TCR sequences were observed very rarely, whereas some public TCRs were present in many individuals. Approximately 18 rarely observed V segments, including chromosome 9 orphons, were excluded from the earlier analysis of some 590 of the donors because counts were too low. In this cohort, only TCR beta chains were sequenced, and detectable features were limited by the absence of alpha or paired-chain data. The authors suggested that the approach could potentially be extended to other disease states and immunological phenotypes. Compared with the approximately 670-donor mean, donors in an Asian-associated ancestry cluster had fewer N-insertions in productive TCRs, according to a later genetic analysis. Correlated functional status among segregating V segments might reflect linkage disequilibrium, but an unknown experimental factor could not be ruled out. In a later analysis, around 17,000 TCR beta sequences were associated with specific HLA alleles at a false discovery rate of 0.05. The only immune exposure information available for the cohort was CMV serostatus. Broadly in line with IMGT annotations, most TCR beta V segments showed up in productive rearrangements about 90% or about 30% of the time in an earlier analysis of several hundred of the donors. In vitro tests confirmed that three of the cytomegalovirus-associated TCR beta chains recognize cytomegalovirus antigens. Compared with equally common non-associated chains, HLA-associated TCR beta chains in a later analysis were more clonally expanded and had lower generation probabilities. Roughly uniform sequencing depth across donors was assumed in presence/absence analyses, although this assumption may not hold. In both the original and validation cohorts, the classifier was reported to diagnose cytomegalovirus status with high specificity and sensitivity. According to a later analysis, TCR association rates differed among HLA loci, with DRB1 alleles showing the most associated TCRs and HLA-C alleles showing the fewest. A group of highly shared sequence variants was considered likely to be a technical artifact of the sequencing pipeline. A later genetic analysis associated a missense DCLRE1C variant with V-gene and J-gene trimming of TCR beta chains, and an independent cohort replicated the association. Some IMGT-functional V segments, including TRBV6-2 and TRBV6-3, could not be distinguished by the 87-base-pair reads and were therefore excluded. In the study, around 160 TCR beta chains were listed as associated with cytomegalovirus. A further reported finding was that TCR beta sequences accurately predicted the HLA-A and HLA-B alleles for most subjects in the first cohort. According to a later analysis, most CMV-associated TCR beta chains appeared to be HLA-restricted, and the HLA associations seemed to be driven largely by CMV exposure.

The chain uses TRBV6-5 and TRBJ1-5; a weak D assignment points to TRBD1 (6 bases agree). The source of this sequence is a woman under 40 in good health and CMV-seropositive. Source material: PBMCs. The CDR3: CASSPGQRNQPQHF. The DNA sequence is as follows: TGTGCCAGCAGTCCCGGACAGCGAAATCAGCCCCAGCATTTT.